Here is one TCR beta chain with its context. Its antigen is not known. The sample belongs to a study of OX40 agonist ivuxolimab in advanced cancers. With autoimmune disease history or systemic immunosuppression, patients were excluded. Study-wide results and limits: The study found that CD8+ T cells averaged more expanded clones than CD4+. What antigens the expanded peripheral T cells recognized was never established.

The length of the CDR3 is 10 residues. Deletions cut 8 bases from V and 8 bases from J, with 6 bases between. Germline CDR1 and CDR2: MNHEY and SMNVEV (reference sequence). TCRdb's copy holds only in-frame clones and misses some; the assay was immunoSEQ multiplex PCR. The data show 63,000 or so clones, 91% seen once. The material sequenced was CD4+ or CD8+ T cells sorted from blood, taken in a trial of the OX40 agonist ivuxolimab. V is TRBV27 and J is TRBJ2-2, with D perhaps TRBD1 (6 bases). The sequence was collected from an adult with an advanced solid tumor such as melanoma, head and neck, liver or kidney cancer. The CDR3 nucleotides are TGTGCCAGCGGGACAGGGGAGCTGTTTTTT. Its translation: CASGTGELFF.